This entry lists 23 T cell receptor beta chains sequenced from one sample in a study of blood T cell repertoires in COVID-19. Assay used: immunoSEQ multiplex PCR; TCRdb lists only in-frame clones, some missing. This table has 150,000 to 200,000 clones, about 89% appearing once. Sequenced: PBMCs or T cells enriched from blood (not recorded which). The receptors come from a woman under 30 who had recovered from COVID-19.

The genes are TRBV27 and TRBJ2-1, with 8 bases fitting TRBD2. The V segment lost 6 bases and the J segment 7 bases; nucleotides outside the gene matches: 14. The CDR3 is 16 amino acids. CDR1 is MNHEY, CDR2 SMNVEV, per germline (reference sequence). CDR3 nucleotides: TGTGCCAGCAGCCCGGCCGGGACTAGGGCGAGAAATGAGCAGTTCTTC. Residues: CASSPAGTRARNEQFF.

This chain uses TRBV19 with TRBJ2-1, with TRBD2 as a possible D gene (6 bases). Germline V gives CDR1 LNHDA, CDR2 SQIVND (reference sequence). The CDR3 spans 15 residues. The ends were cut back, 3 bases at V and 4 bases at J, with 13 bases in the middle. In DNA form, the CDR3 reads TGTGCCAGTAGTATTAGCGGTCCCCTATACAATGAGCAGTTCTTC. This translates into CASSISGPLYNEQFF.

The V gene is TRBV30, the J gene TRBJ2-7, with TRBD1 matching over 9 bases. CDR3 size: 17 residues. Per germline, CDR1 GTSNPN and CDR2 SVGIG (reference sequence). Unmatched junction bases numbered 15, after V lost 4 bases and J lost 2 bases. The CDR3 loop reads CAWKSPGAGQGPYEQYF. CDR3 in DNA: TGTGCCTGGAAAAGCCCTGGGGCGGGACAGGGTCCCTACGAGCAGTACTTC.

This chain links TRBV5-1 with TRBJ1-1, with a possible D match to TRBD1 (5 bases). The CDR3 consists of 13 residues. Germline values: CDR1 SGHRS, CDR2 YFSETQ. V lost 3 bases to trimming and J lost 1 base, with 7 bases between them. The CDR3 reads CASSWDSNTEAFF. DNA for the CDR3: TGCGCCAGCAGCTGGGACTCGAACACTGAAGCTTTCTTT.

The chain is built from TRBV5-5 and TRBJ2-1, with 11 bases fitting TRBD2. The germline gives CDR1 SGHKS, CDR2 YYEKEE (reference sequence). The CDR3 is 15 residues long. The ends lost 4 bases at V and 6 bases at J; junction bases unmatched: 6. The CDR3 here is CASSPTSGSVNEQFF. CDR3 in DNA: TGTGCCAGCAGCCCAACTAGCGGGAGCGTCAATGAGCAGTTCTTC.

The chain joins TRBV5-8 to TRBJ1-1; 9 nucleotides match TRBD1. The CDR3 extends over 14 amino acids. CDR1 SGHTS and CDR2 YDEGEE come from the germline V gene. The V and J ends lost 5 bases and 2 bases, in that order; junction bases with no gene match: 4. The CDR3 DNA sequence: TGTGCCAGCAGTAAGGACAGGGGCAACACTGAAGCTTTCTTT. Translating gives CASSKDRGNTEAFF.

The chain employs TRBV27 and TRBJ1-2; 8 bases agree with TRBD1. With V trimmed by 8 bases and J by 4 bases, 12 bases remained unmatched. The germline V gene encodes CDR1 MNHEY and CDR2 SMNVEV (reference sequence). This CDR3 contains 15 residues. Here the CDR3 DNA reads TGTGCCAGCCACCCAGGACAGGGTTTCCCCTATGGCTACACCTTC. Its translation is CASHPGQGFPYGYTF.

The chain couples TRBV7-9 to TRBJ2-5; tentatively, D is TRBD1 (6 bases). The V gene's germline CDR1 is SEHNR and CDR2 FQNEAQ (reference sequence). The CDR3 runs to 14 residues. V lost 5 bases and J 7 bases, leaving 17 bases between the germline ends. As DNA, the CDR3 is TGTGCCAGCAGCACCGGAACAGGGTCTGGGACCCAGTACTTC. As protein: CASSTGTGSGTQYF.

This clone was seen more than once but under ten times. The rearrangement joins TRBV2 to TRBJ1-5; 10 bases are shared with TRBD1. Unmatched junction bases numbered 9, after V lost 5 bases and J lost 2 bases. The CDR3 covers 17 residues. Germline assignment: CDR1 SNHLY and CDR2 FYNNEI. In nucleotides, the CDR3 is TGTGCCAGCAGTTCCAGACAGGGGGCGTTGGGCAATCAGCCCCAGCATTTT. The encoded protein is CASSSRQGALGNQPQHF.

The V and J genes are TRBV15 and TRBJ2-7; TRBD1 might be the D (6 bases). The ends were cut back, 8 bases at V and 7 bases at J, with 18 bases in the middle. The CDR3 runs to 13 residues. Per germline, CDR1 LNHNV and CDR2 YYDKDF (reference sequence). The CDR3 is CATRRTAVTEQYF. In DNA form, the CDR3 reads TGTGCCACCCGGCGGACAGCCGTTACGGAGCAGTACTTC.

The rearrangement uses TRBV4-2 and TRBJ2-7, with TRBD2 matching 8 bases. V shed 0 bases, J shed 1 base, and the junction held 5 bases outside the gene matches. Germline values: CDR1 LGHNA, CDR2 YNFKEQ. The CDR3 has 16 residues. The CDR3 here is CASSQDGGERSYEQYF. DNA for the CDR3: TGTGCCAGCAGCCAAGACGGGGGGGAGAGGTCCTACGAGCAGTACTTC.

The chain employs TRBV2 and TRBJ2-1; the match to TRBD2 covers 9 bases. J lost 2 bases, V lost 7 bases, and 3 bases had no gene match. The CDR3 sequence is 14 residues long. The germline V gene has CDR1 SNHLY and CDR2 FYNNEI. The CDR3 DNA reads TGTGCCAGCACTGGGACTAGCCCCTACAATGAGCAGTTCTTC. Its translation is CASTGTSPYNEQFF. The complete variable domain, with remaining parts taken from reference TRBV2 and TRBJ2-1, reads EPEVTQTPSHQVTQMGQEVILRCVPISNHLYFYWYRQILGQKVEFLVSFYNNEISEKSEIFDDQFSVERPDGSNFTLKIRSTKLEDSAMYFCASTGTSPYNEQFFGPGTRLTVL.

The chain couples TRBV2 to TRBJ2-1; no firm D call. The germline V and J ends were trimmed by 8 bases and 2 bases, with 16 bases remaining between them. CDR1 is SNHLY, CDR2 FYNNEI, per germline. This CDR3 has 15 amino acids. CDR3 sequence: CASSYIHIPYNEQFF. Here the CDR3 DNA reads TGTGCCAGCTCGTACATCCACATCCCCTACAATGAGCAGTTCTTC.

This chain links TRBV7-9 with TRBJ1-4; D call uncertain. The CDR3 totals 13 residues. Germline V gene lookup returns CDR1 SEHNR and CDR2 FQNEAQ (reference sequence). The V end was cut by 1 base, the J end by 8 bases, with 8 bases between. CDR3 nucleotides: TGTGCCAGCAGCTTAGGTAGCTTGGAAAAACTGTTTTTT. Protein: CASSLGSLEKLFF.

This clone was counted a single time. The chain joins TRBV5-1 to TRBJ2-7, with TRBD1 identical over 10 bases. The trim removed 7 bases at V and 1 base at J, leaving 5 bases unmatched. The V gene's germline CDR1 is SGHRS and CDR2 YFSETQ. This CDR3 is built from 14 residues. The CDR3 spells CASSGTGESYEQYF. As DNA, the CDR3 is TGCGCCAGCTCGGGGACAGGGGAATCCTACGAGCAGTACTTC.

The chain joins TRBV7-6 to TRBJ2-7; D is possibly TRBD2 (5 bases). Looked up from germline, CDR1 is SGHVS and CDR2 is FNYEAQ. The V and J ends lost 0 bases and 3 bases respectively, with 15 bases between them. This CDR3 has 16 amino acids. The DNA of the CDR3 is TGTGCCAGCAGCTTAGCGTCGGGGAGAAGAGGCTACGAGCAGTACTTC. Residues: CASSLASGRRGYEQYF. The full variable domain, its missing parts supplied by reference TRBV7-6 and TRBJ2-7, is GAGVSQSPRYKVTKRGQDVALRCDPISGHVSLYWYRQALGQGPEFLTYFNYEAQQDKSGLPNDRFSAERPEGSISTLTIQRTEQRDSAMYRCASSLASGRRGYEQYFGPGTRLTVT.

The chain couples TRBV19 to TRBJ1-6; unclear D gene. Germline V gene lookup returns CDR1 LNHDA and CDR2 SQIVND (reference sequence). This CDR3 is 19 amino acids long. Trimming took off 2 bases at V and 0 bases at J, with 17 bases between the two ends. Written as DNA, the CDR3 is TGTGCCAGTAGTATATCACGGCCCGACATGAGCTCCTATAATTCACCCCTCCACTTT. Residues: CASSISRPDMSSYNSPLHF.

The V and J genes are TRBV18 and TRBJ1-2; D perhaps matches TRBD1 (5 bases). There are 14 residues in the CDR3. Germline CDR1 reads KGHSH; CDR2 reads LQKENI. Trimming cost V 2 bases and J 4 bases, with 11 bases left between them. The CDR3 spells CASSPYRIRYGYTF. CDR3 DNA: TGTGCCAGCTCACCATACAGGATTCGCTATGGCTACACCTTC.

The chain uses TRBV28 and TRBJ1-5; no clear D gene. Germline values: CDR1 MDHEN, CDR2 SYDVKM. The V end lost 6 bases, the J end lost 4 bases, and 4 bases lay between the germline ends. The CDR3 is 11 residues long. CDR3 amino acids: CASSYNQPQHF. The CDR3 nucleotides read TGTGCCAGCAGCTATAATCAGCCCCAGCATTTT.

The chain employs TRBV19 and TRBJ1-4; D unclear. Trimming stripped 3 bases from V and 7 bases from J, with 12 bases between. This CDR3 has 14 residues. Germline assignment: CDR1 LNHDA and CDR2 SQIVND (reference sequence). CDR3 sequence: CASSIAQEGEKLFF. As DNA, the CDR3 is TGTGCCAGTAGTATTGCCCAGGAGGGTGAAAAACTGTTTTTT.

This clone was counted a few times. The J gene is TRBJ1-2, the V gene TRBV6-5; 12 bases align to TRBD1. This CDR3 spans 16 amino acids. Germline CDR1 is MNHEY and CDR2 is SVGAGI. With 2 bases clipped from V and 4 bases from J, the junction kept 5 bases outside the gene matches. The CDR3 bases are TGTGCCAGCAGTTACGGGGGGACAGGGGGCAGCTATGGCTACACCTTC. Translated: CASSYGGTGGSYGYTF.

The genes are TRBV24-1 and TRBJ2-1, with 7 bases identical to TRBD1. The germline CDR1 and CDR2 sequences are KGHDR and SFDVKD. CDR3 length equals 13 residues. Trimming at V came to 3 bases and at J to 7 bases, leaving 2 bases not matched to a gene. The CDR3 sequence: CATSDIQGNEQFF. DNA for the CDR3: TGTGCCACCAGTGATATACAGGGGAATGAGCAGTTCTTC.

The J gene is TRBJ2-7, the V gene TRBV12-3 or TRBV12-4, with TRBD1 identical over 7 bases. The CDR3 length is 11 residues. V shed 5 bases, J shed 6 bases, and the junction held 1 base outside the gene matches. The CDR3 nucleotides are TGTGCCAGCAGTGGGACAGCCGAGCAGTACTTC. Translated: CASSGTAEQYF.